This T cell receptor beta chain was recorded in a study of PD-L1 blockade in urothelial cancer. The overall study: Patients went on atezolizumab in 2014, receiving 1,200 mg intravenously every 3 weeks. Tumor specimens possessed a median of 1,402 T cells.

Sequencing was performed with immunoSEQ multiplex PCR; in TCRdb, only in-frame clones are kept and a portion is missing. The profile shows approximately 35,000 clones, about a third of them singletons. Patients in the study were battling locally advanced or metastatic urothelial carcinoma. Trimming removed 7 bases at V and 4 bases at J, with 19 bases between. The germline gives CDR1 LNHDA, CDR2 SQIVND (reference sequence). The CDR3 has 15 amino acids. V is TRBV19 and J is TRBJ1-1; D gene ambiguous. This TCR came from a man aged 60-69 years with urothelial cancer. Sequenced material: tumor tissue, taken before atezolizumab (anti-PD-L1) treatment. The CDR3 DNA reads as TGTGCCAGTACGGTCACTACGGGGAGGAGCACTGAAGCTTTCTTT. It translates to CASTVTTGRSTEAFF.